Given below is one T cell receptor beta chain in context. This entry is derived from a study of blood T cell repertoires in COVID-19. Per the authors' pipeline: By means of reference gene primer amplification, nucleated cell counts were estimated. Clones were read by immunoSEQ multiplex PCR, and TCRdb kept only the in-frame ones, dropping some. V and J calls and clone size follow that table, whereas D and trimming were derived from the DNA. The sample yields 150,000 to 200,000 clones, 83% seen once. Trimming took 6 bases from V and 4 from J; bases not matched to a gene: 9. The CDR3 is 16 residues long. Germline V gene lookup returns CDR1 SGHTA and CDR2 FQGNSA.

The chain combines TRBV7-2 with TRBJ2-3; TRBD2 matches at 11 bases. Material for sequencing was peripheral blood. This TCR came from a human donor in a cohort sampled during active COVID-19. CDR3 amino acids: CASSFTSGGSSDTQYF. In DNA, the CDR3 is TGTGCCAGCAGTTTTACTAGCGGGGGATCGTCAGATACGCAGTATTTT.